Below are 8 T cell receptor beta chains sequenced from a single sample in a study of blood T cell repertoires in COVID-19. Method: immunoSEQ multiplex PCR; TCRdb's copy keeps in-frame clones and lacks some. The repertoire holds some 120,000 clones, with more than 75% as singletons. The sequencing sample was made of peripheral blood. These receptors were taken from a man aged 50-60 years with active COVID-19.

This chain connects TRBV7-8 to TRBJ1-2, with D tentatively TRBD1 (5 bases). The length of the CDR3 is 15 residues. Trimming took 1 base from V and 2 from J, leaving 11 bases between them. Germline V gene sequence: CDR1 SGHVS, CDR2 FQNEAQ. The CDR3 region is CASSLVGGRNYGYTF. The CDR3, as DNA: TGTGCCAGCAGCTTAGTCGGGGGGAGGAACTATGGCTACACCTTC.

The chain uses TRBV19 and TRBJ2-2; D is perhaps TRBD1 (5 bases). CDR3 length equals 13 residues. Per the germline V gene, CDR1 is LNHDA and CDR2 is SQIVND (reference sequence). Trimming removed 7 bases from V and 6 bases from J, with 12 bases in between. The CDR3 protein is CASIAVGAGELFF. DNA of the CDR3: TGTGCCAGTATTGCAGTAGGGGCCGGGGAGCTGTTTTTT.

This chain uses TRBV7-2 with TRBJ1-2; 7 bases fit TRBD1. Losses at the gene ends were 4 bases for V and 6 bases for J; bases not matched to a gene: 11. Germline lookup yields CDR1 SGHTA and CDR2 FQGNSA. This CDR3 has 15 amino acids. The CDR3 protein is CASSSDPTGRDGYTF. CDR3 nucleotide sequence: TGTGCCAGCAGCTCGGACCCGACAGGGCGAGATGGCTACACCTTC. The full variable domain, its missing parts supplied by reference TRBV7-2 and TRBJ1-2, is GAGVSQSPSNKVTEKGKDVELRCDPISGHTALYWYRQSLGQGLEFLIYFQGNSAPDKSGLPSDRFSAERTGGSVSTLTIQRTQQEDSAVYLCASSSDPTGRDGYTFGSGTRLTVV.

The chain recombines TRBV5-1 with TRBJ2-7, with 15 positions matching TRBD2. CDR1 and CDR2 (germline): SGHRS, YFSETQ. This CDR3 spans 16 amino acids. V trimming: 3 bases; J trimming: 6 bases; junction bases outside the gene matches: 7. This CDR3 is CASSSRTSGGASEQYF. The CDR3 bases are TGCGCCAGCAGCTCCCGGACTAGCGGGGGGGCTAGCGAGCAGTACTTC.

This chain uses TRBV2 with TRBJ2-4, with 9 bases identical to TRBD2. This CDR3 is 15 amino acids long. With 4 bases clipped from V and 5 bases from J, the junction kept 6 bases outside the gene matches. CDR1 and CDR2 (germline): SNHLY, FYNNEI. As DNA, the CDR3 is TGTGCCAGCAGTGTTATAGCGGGGGCTGAAAACATTCAGTACTTC. Protein: CASSVIAGAENIQYF.

The sample holds a few counts of this clone. This sequence joins TRBV6-6 and TRBJ2-1; 11 positions agree with TRBD2. J was trimmed by 7 bases and V by 6 bases; bases with no gene match: 8. The V gene's germline CDR1 is MNHNY and CDR2 SVGAGI (reference sequence). The CDR3 spans 15 residues. The CDR3 loop reads CASRDPSGGNNEQFF. The CDR3 DNA reads TGTGCCAGCAGGGACCCTAGCGGGGGGAATAATGAGCAGTTCTTC.

The J gene is TRBJ2-1, the V gene TRBV6-1; 8 bases are a match to TRBD2. The V segment lost 3 bases and the J segment 1 base; nucleotides outside the gene matches: 8. The CDR3 spans 17 residues. Germline assignment: CDR1 MNHNS and CDR2 SASEGT. CDR3 in DNA: TGTGCCAGCAGTGATCTCTCACTAGCGGTATCCTACAATGAGCAGTTCTTC. It encodes CASSDLSLAVSYNEQFF.

This chain uses TRBV6-1 with TRBJ1-1, with D perhaps matching TRBD1 (5 bases). Germline-derived CDR1 and CDR2 are MNHNS and SASEGT. Trimming left V 3 bases short and J 5 bases short, with 10 bases between. The CDR3 totals 13 residues. The CDR3 DNA follows: TGTGCCAGCAGTGAGAGGGAGGGGACTGAAGCTTTCTTT. Encoded protein: CASSEREGTEAFF.